One and the same sample provided the 13 T cell receptor beta chains below, sequenced in a study of blood T cell repertoires in COVID-19. Using immunoSEQ multiplex PCR, the repertoire was profiled, and TCRdb retains in-frame clones only, with some absent. The sample comprises about 120,000 clones, over 75% of which are singletons, and 7.5% to 8% rests with the top ten. The sequencing input was peripheral blood. These receptors all come from a middle-aged man with acute or convalescent COVID-19.

The chain uses TRBV11-2 and TRBJ2-7; 11 positions agree with TRBD1. The CDR3 extends over 15 amino acids. CDR1 and CDR2 (germline): SGHAT, FQNNGV. V shed 5 bases and J 4 bases; nucleotides not matched to a gene: 7. The CDR3 bases are TGTGCCAGCAGCGCCCGGGACAGGGGGAGTTACGAGCAGTACTTC. Its protein is CASSARDRGSYEQYF.

CDR3 loop: CARRGTGNTIYF. CDR3 bases: TGTGCCCGGCGGGGGACGGGAAACACCATATATTTT. J is TRBJ1-3 and V is TRBV30; a possible D gene is TRBD1 (5 bases). The CDR3 extends over 12 amino acids. Germline CDR1 reads GTSNPN; CDR2 reads SVGIG (reference sequence). Deletions cut 8 bases from V and 4 bases from J, with 12 bases between.

The chain links TRBV15 to TRBJ2-7, with 8 bases matching TRBD1. V lost 5 bases, J lost 5 bases, and 2 bases stayed unmatched. This CDR3 comprises 12 residues. Germline CDR1 LNHNV, CDR2 YYDKDF (reference sequence). CDR3 DNA: TGTGCCACCAGCGTGACAGGGGACGAGCAGTACTTC. It encodes CATSVTGDEQYF.

This chain's CDR3 is CASSPTGTRSNEQFF. The CDR3 DNA follows: TGTGCCAGCAGCCCCACCGGGACTAGATCCAATGAGCAGTTCTTC. V is TRBV7-2 and J is TRBJ2-1; TRBD2 matches 8 bases. The J segment lost 6 bases and the V segment lost 5 bases, leaving 9 bases of the junction unmatched. Per germline, CDR1 SGHTA and CDR2 FQGNSA. CDR3 length: 15 amino acids.

This chain uses TRBV11-2 with TRBJ2-7, with TRBD2 identical over 13 bases. The CDR3 loop spans 17 amino acids. CDR1 and CDR2 (germline): SGHAT, FQNNGV. J gave up 3 bases and V 0 bases, and 5 bases lay outside the gene matches. CDR3 protein: CASSLDLGLAGVYEQYF. Here the CDR3 DNA reads TGTGCCAGCAGCTTAGATCTTGGACTAGCGGGGGTCTACGAGCAGTACTTC.

The V call is TRBV7-8, the J call TRBJ2-1; perhaps TRBD2 as D (5 bases). The germline CDR1 and CDR2 sequences are SGHVS and FQNEAQ. The V and J ends lost 0 bases and 4 bases respectively, with 19 bases between them. The CDR3 sequence is 18 residues long. CDR3 in amino acids: CASSLAEAGSGVYNEQFF. Written as DNA, the CDR3 is TGTGCCAGCAGCTTAGCGGAGGCGGGTTCTGGGGTTTACAATGAGCAGTTCTTC.

The chain combines TRBV5-1 with TRBJ2-2; TRBD1 matches 9 bases. CDR3 size: 16 residues. Per germline, CDR1 SGHRS and CDR2 YFSETQ. The trim removed 1 base at V and 6 bases at J, leaving 7 bases unmatched. The CDR3 loop reads CASSLLQGARAGELFF. The DNA of the CDR3 is TGCGCCAGCAGCTTGTTACAGGGGGCCCGGGCCGGGGAGCTGTTTTTT.

The gene calls are TRBV25-1 and TRBJ2-5, with D perhaps TRBD2 (6 bases). The CDR3 runs 14 residues. Germline CDR1 reads MGHDK; CDR2 reads SYGVNS. V was cut by 6 bases and J by 4 bases, with 15 bases left in between. For the CDR3, the DNA is TGTGCCAGCAGGAAGGAGGGAAGAGTAGAGACCCAGTACTTC. This sequence encodes CASRKEGRVETQYF.

The chain joins TRBV2 to TRBJ2-4, with 7 positions matching TRBD1. The V gene's germline CDR1 is SNHLY and CDR2 FYNNEI. The CDR3 spans 16 residues. V gave up 4 bases and J gave up 3 bases; unmatched junction bases: 9. The CDR3 DNA reads as TGTGCCAGCAGTGCCCGGGACAGCGATCTCAAAAACATTCAGTACTTC. Translated: CASSARDSDLKNIQYF.

In DNA form, the CDR3 reads TGTGCCAGCAGCTGGACAGATTCACCCCTCCACTTT. Translating gives CASSWTDSPLHF. The chain carries TRBV5-4 and TRBJ1-6; TRBD1 might be the D (6 bases). CDR1 is SGHNT and CDR2 is YYREEE in the germline V gene (reference sequence). V gave up 3 bases and J gave up 8 bases, with 6 bases separating them. The CDR3 is 12 residues long.

The genes are TRBV6-5 and TRBJ1-2; D is perhaps TRBD1 (6 bases). V lost 2 bases to trimming and J lost 3 bases, with 10 bases between them. Germline V gene sequence: CDR1 MNHEY, CDR2 SVGAGI. The CDR3 runs 14 residues. Here the CDR3 reads CASSYQGSHYGYTF. DNA of the CDR3: TGTGCCAGCAGTTACCAGGGGTCCCACTATGGCTACACCTTC.

V usage is TRBV18 and J usage is TRBJ1-5; 11 bases align to TRBD1. V was clipped by 1 base and J by 3 bases; unmatched bases: 2. Germline V lookup: CDR1 KGHSH, CDR2 LQKENI. CDR3 size: 16 residues. Written as DNA, the CDR3 is TGTGCCAGCTCACCACAGGGACAGGGGGTCAATCAGCCCCAGCATTTT. Protein product: CASSPQGQGVNQPQHF.

The chain couples TRBV12-3 or TRBV12-4 to TRBJ2-2, with D maybe TRBD2 (5 bases). V was clipped by 5 bases and J by 7 bases, with 8 bases between them. The CDR3 covers 12 residues. The CDR3, as DNA: TGTGCCAGCAGTACTAGTCACGGGGAGCTGTTTTTT. Residues: CASSTSHGELFF.